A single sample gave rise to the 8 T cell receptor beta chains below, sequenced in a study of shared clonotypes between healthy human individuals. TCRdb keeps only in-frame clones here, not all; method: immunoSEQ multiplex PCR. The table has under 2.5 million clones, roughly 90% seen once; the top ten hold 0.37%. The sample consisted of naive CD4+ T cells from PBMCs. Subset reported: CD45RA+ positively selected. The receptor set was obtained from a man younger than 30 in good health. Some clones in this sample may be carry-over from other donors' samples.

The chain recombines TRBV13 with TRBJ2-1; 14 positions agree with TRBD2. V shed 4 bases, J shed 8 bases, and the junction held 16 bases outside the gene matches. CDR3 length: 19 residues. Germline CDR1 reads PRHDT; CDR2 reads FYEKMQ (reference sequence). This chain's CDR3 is CASSSWTPETSGREYEQFF. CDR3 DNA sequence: TGTGCCAGCAGCTCCTGGACACCCGAGACTAGCGGGAGGGAATATGAGCAGTTCTTC.

The CDR3 here is CASSQQGITQYF. CDR3 sequence (DNA): TGCGCCAGCAGCCAACAGGGCATTACGCAGTATTTT. The J gene is TRBJ2-3, the V gene TRBV4-1, with a possible D match to TRBD1 (5 bases). With 2 bases removed from V and 8 bases from J, the gap between germline ends came to 8 bases. The CDR3 has 12 amino acids. In germline, CDR1 is MGHRA, CDR2 YSYEKL.

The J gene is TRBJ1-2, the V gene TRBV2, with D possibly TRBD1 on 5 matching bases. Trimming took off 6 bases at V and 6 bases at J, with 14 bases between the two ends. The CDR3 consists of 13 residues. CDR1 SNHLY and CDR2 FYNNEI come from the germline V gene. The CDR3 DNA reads TGTGCCAGCAGATTAGGGGCGGGGGATGGCTACACCTTC. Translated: CASRLGAGDGYTF.

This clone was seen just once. The CDR3 DNA follows: TGCAGCGTCGCGGGGCAAAGGAACACTGAAGCTTTCTTT. This gives the protein CSVAGQRNTEAFF. The rearrangement uses TRBV29-1 and TRBJ1-1, with D possibly TRBD1 on 5 matching bases. Germline CDR1 SQVTM, CDR2 ANQGSEA. Between the trimmed V and J ends, which lost 6 bases and 1 base, there was a span of 12 bases. This CDR3 has 13 amino acids. Complete variable domain (other parts from reference TRBV29-1 and TRBJ1-1): SAVISQKPSRDICQRGTSLTIQCQVDSQVTMMFWYRQQPGQSLTLIATANQGSEATYESGFVIDKFPISRPNLTFSTLTVSNMSPEDSSIYLCSVAGQRNTEAFFGQGTRLTVV.

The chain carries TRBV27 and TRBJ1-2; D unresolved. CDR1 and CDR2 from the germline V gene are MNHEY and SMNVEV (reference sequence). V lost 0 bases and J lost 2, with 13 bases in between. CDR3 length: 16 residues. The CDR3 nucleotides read TGTGCCAGCAGTTTATCCGGGCAGCCACGGAACTATGGCTACACCTTC. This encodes CASSLSGQPRNYGYTF.

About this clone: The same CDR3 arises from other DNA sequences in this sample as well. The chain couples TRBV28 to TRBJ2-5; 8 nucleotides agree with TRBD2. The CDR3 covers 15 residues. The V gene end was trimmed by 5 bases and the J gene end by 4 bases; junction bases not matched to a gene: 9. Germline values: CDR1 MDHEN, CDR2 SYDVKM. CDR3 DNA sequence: TGTGCCAGCAGTCTACCAGCGGGGGAGGGAGAGACCCAGTACTTC. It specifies CASSLPAGEGETQYF.

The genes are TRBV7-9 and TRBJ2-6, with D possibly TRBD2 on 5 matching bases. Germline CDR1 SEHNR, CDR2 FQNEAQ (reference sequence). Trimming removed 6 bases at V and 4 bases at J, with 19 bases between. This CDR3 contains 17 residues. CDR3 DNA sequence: TGTGCCAGCAGTACATTCGAGGGCTCAGCCGGGGCCAACGTCCTGACTTTC. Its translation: CASSTFEGSAGANVLTF.

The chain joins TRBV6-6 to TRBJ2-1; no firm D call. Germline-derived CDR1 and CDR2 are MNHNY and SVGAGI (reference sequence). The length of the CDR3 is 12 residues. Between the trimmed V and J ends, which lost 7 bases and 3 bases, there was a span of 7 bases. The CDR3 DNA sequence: TGTGCCAGCACTCGGAACTACAATGAGCAGTTCTTC. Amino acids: CASTRNYNEQFF.